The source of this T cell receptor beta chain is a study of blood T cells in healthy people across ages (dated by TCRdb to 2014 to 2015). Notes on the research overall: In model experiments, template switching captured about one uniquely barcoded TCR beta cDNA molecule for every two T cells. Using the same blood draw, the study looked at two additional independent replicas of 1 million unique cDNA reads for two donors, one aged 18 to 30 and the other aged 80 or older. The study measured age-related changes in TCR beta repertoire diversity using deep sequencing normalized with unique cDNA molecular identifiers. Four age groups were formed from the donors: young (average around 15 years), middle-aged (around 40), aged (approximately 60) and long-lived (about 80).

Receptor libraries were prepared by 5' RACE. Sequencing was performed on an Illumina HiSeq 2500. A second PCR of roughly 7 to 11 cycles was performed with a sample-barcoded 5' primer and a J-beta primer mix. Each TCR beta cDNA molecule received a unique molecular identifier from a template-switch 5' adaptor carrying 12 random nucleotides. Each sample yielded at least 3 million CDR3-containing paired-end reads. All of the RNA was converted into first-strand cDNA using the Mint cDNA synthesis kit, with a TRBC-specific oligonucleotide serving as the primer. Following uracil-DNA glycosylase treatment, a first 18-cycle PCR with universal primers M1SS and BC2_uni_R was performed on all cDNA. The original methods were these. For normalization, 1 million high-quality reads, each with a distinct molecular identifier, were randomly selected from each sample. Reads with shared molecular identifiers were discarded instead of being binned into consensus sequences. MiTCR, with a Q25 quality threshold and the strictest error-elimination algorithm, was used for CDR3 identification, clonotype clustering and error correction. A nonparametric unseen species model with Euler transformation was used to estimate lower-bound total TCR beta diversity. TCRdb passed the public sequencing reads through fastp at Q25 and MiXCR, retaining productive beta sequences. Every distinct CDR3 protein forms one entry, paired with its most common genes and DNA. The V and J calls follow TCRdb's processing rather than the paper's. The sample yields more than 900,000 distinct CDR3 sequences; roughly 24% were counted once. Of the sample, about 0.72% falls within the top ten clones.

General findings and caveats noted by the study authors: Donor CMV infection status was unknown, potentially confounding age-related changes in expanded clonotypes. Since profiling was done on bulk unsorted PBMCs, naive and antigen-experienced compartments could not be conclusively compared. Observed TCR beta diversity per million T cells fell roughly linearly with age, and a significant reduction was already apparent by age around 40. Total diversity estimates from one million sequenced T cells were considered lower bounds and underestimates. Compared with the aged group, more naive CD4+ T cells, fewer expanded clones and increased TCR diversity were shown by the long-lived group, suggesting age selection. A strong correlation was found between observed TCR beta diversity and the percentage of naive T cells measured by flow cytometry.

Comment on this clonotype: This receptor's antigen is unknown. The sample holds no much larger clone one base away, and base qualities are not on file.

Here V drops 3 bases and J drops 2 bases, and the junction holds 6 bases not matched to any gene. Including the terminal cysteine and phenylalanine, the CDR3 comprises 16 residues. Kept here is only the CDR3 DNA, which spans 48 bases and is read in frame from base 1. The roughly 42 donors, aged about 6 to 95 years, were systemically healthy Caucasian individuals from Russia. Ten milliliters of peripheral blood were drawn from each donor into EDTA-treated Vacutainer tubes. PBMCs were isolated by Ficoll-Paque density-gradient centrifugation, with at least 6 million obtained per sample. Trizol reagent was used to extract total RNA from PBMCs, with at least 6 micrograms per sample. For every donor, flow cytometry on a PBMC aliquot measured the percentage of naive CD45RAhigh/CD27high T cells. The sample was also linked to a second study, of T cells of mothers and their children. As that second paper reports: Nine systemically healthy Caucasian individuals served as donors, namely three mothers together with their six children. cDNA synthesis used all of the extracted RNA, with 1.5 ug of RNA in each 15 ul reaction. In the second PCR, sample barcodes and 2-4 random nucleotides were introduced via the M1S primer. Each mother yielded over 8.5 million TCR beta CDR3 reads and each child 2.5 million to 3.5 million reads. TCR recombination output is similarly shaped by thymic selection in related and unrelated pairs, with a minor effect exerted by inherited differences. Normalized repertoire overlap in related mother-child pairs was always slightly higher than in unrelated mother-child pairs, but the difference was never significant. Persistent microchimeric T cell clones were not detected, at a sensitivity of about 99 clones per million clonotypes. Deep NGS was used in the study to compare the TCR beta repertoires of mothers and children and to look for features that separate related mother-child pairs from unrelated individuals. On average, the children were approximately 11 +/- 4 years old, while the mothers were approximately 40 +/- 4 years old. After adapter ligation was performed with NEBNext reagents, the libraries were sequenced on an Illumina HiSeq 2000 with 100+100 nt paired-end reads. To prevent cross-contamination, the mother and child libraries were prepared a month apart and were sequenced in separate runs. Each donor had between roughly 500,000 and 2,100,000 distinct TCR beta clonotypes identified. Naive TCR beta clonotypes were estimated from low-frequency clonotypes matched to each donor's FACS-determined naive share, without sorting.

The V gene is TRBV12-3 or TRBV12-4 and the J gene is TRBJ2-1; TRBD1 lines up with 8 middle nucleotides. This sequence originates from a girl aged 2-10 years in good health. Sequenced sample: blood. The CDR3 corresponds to CASSFTLGQAYNEQFF. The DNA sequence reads TGTGCCAGCAGTTTTACTTTGGGACAGGCCTACAATGAGCAGTTCTTC.